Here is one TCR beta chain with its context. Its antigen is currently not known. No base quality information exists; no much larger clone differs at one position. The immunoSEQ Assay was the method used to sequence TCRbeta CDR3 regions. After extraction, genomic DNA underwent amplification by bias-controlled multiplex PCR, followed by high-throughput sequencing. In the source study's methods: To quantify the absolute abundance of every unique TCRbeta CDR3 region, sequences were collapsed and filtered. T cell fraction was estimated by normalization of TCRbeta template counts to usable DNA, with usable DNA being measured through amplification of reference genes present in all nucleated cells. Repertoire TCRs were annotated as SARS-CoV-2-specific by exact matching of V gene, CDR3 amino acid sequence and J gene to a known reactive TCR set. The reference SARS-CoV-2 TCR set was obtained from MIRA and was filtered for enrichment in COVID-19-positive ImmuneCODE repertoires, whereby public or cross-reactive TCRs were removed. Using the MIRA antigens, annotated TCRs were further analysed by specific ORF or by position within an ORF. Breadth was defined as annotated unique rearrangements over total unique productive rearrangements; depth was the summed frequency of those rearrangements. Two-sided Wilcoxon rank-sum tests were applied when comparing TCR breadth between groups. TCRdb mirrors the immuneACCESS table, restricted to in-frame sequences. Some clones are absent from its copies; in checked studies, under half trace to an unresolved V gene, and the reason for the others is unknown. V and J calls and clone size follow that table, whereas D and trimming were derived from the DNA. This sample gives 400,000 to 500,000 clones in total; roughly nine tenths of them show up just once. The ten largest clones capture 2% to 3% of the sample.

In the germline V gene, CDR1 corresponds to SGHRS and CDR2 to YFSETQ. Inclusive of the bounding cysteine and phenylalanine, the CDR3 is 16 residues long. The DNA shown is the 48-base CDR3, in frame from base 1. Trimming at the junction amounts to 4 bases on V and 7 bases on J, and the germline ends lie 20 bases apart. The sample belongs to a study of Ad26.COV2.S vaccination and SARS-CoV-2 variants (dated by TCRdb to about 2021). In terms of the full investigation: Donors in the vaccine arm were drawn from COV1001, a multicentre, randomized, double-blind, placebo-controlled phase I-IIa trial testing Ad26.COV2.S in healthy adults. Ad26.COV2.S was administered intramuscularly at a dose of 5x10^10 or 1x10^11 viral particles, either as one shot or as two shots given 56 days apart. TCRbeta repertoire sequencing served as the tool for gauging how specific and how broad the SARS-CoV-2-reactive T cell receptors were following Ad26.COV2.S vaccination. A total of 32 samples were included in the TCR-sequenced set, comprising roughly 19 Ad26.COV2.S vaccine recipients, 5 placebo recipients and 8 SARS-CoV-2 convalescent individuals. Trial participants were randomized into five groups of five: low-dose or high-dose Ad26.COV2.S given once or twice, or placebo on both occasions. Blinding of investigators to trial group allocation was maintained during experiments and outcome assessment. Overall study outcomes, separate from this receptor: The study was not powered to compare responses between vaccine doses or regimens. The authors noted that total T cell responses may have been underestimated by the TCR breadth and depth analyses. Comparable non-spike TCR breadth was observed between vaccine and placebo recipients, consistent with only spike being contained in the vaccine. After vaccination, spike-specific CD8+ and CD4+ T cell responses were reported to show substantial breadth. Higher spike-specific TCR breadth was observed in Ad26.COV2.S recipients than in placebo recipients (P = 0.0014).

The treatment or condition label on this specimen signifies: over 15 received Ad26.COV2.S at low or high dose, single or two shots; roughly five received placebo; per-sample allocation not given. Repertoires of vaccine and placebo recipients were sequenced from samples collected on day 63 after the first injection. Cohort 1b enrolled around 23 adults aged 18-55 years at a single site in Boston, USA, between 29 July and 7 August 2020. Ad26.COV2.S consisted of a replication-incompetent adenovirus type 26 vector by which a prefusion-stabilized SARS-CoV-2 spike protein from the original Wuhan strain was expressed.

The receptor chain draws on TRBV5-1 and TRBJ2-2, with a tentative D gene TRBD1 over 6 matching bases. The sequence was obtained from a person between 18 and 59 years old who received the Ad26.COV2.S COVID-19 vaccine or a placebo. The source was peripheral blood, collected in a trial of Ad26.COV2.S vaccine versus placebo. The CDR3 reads CASSPPGWGQGGELFF. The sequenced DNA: TGCGCCAGCAGCCCCCCGGGCTGGGGGCAGGGCGGGGAGCTGTTTTTT.